Below, 25 T cell receptor beta chains from the same sample are listed, as sequenced in a study of beta chain features in type 1 diabetes. General study results and limits: A moderate, significant TCRB CDR3 shortening appeared in type 1 diabetes across four CD4+ subsets.

No antigen is known for these receptors. Of the isolated RNA, all was reverse transcribed, and so the sequenced material was expressed TCRB transcripts. Assay used: immunoSEQ multiplex PCR; TCRdb lists only in-frame clones, some missing. This sample has some 660,000 clones, with around 15% found just once. Sequences were obtained from naive CD4+ T cells from blood. The receptors originated from a man aged 18 to 35 with type 1 diabetes.

The gene calls are TRBV2 and TRBJ1-5; D is possibly TRBD1 (5 bases). Germline V gene lookup returns CDR1 SNHLY and CDR2 FYNNEI. This CDR3 contains 14 residues. V shed 7 bases and J shed 3 bases, with 13 bases lying between them. The CDR3: CASTMGRINQPQHF. CDR3 coding DNA: TGTGCCAGCACCATGGGACGTATCAATCAGCCCCAGCATTTT.

As concerns this clone: The junction does not match germline at one end; this may be a read error. The rearrangement joins TRBV6-1 to TRBJ2-1; 8 nucleotides match TRBD2. Germline-derived CDR1 and CDR2 are MNHNS and SASEGT. This CDR3 is 17 amino acids long. In nucleotides, the CDR3 is TGTGCCATCAGTGAGACAGGCGGGAGGCCTAGACACAATGAGCAGTTCTTC. Amino acid sequence: CAISETGGRPRHNEQFF.

The gene calls are TRBV20-1 and TRBJ2-7; D is undetermined. CDR3 length: 11 residues. Germline CDR1 is DFQATT and CDR2 is SNEGSKA (reference sequence). With 6 bases removed from V and 2 bases from J, the gap between germline ends came to 8 bases. CDR3 amino acids: CSAQETYEQYF. CDR3 nucleotide sequence: TGCAGTGCCCAAGAGACCTACGAGCAGTACTTC.

The chain recombines TRBV27 with TRBJ2-1; 8 bases are shared with TRBD2. The CDR3 is made up of 18 amino acids. V lost 2 bases to trimming and J lost 9 bases; unmatched junction nucleotides: 18. The germline V gene has CDR1 MNHEY and CDR2 SMNVEV (reference sequence). The CDR3: CASSLRTSGPFRVGEQFF. In nucleotides, the CDR3 is TGTGCCAGCAGTTTACGAACTAGCGGACCGTTTCGGGTAGGTGAGCAGTTCTTC.

The rearrangement joins TRBV7-9 to TRBJ2-1; D possibly corresponds to TRBD2 (6 bases). Germline values: CDR1 SEHNR, CDR2 FQNEAQ (reference sequence). This CDR3 has 17 residues. V lost 0 bases and J lost 2, with 14 bases in between. The CDR3 protein is CASSLAVALAPYNEQFF. CDR3 sequence (DNA): TGTGCCAGCAGCTTAGCGGTTGCCCTAGCGCCCTACAATGAGCAGTTCTTC.

The chain employs TRBV29-1 and TRBJ1-3; D not resolved. Between the trimmed V and J ends, which lost 5 bases and 0 bases, there was a span of 8 bases. The CDR3 contains 13 residues. Germline assignment: CDR1 SQVTM and CDR2 ANQGSEA. In DNA form, the CDR3 reads TGCAGCGTTCGAGAGAACTCTGGAAACACCATATATTTT. Protein: CSVRENSGNTIYF.

This clone was found a few times. The chain couples TRBV30 to TRBJ1-1; TRBD1 matches 7 bases. The CDR3 consists of 11 residues. Per germline, CDR1 GTSNPN and CDR2 SVGIG (reference sequence). V dropped 7 bases and J dropped 3; count of bases not matched to a gene: 2. CDR3 DNA: TGTGCCTTCCAGGGGGACACTGAAGCTTTCTTT. Amino acid sequence: CAFQGDTEAFF.

This clone occurred a few times. Germline is not matched at one junction end, which may reflect a read error. The V call is TRBV7-7, the J call TRBJ2-7, with D perhaps matching TRBD1 (5 bases). The CDR3 spans 13 residues. Germline V lookup: CDR1 SSHAT, CDR2 FNYEAQ (reference sequence). Here the CDR3 reads CASSLTDSYEQYF. The CDR3 nucleotides read TGTGCTAGCAGCCTGACAGATTCCTACGAGCAGTACTTC. Full variable domain (missing parts from reference TRBV7-7 and TRBJ2-7): GAGVSQSPRYKVTKRGQDVTLRCDPISSHATLYWYQQALGQGPEFLTYFNYEAQPDKSGLPSDRFSAERPEGSISTLTIQRTEQRDSAMYRCASSLTDSYEQYFGPGTRLTVT.

Only a few counts were recorded for this clone. The V gene is TRBV2, the J gene TRBJ1-6, with TRBD1 as a possible D gene (6 bases). CDR3 length: 15 residues. Trimming took off 6 bases at V and 6 bases at J, with 15 bases between the two ends. From germline, CDR1 is SNHLY and CDR2 FYNNEI. CDR3 sequence (DNA): TGTGCCAGCAGCCTAAGTCAGGGGATTAATTCACCCCTCCACTTT. It codes for CASSLSQGINSPLHF.

V is TRBV11-2 and J is TRBJ1-2, with 7 bases aligning to TRBD1. The germline gives CDR1 SGHAT, CDR2 FQNNGV. V gave up 2 bases and J gave up 6 bases; unmatched junction bases: 6. CDR3 length: 14 residues. CDR3 sequence reads: CASSLPRQGHGYTF. The CDR3 bases are TGTGCCAGCAGCTTACCACGACAGGGACATGGCTACACCTTC.

This clone was counted a few times. The J gene is TRBJ1-1, the V gene TRBV30; D is unclear. The CDR3 totals 13 residues. The germline V gene has CDR1 GTSNPN and CDR2 SVGIG (reference sequence). The V and J ends lost 0 bases and 1 base respectively, with 6 bases between them. Here the CDR3 reads CAWSVPENTEAFF. For the CDR3, the DNA is TGTGCCTGGAGTGTACCCGAGAACACTGAAGCTTTCTTT.

This CDR3 reads CAISERESQETQYF. In DNA form, the CDR3 reads TGTGCCATCAGTGAGCGGGAGAGCCAAGAGACCCAGTACTTC. The chain recombines TRBV10-3 with TRBJ2-5; perhaps TRBD2 as D (6 bases). The CDR3 covers 14 residues. The germline V and J ends were trimmed by 2 bases and 1 base, with 8 bases remaining between them. The germline gives CDR1 ENHRY, CDR2 SYGVKD.

The V and J genes are TRBV11-2 and TRBJ2-1; 10 bases are a match to TRBD2. The V segment lost 3 bases and the J segment 7 bases; nucleotides outside the gene matches: 15. Germline CDR1 SGHAT, CDR2 FQNNGV. The CDR3 length is 18 residues. This CDR3 is CASSFGLAGVVLGNEQFF. In DNA, the CDR3 is TGTGCCAGCAGCTTCGGGCTAGCGGGAGTAGTTTTAGGGAATGAGCAGTTCTTC.

V usage is TRBV9 and J usage is TRBJ1-1; unclear D gene. CDR1 is SGDLS, CDR2 YYNGEE, per germline. The CDR3 contains 14 residues. The germline V and J ends were trimmed by 0 bases and 1 base, with 7 bases remaining between them. In DNA, the CDR3 is TGTGCCAGCAGCGTAGACGCGGGGAACACTGAAGCTTTCTTT. Amino acid sequence: CASSVDAGNTEAFF.

This clone was seen only a few times. This chain uses TRBV7-3 with TRBJ2-3, with 9 bases that match TRBD2. Trimming cost V 4 bases and J 1 base; bases outside gene matches: 3. The CDR3 spans 15 residues. Germline loops: CDR1 SGHTA, CDR2 FQGTGA. The CDR3 DNA sequence: TGTGCCAGCAGCTGGAAGCGGGGGGGCACAGATACGCAGTATTTT. Translation: CASSWKRGGTDTQYF.

As DNA, the CDR3 is TGTGCCTGGAGTCCGGACGGCCGAAACACCATATATTTT. It translates to CAWSPDGRNTIYF. This rearrangement joins TRBV30 to TRBJ1-3, with unresolved D. Germline lookup yields CDR1 GTSNPN and CDR2 SVGIG (reference sequence). V was pared by 2 bases and J by 5 bases, with 10 bases between. This CDR3 region has 13 residues.

The table lists this clone with a few counts. The chain employs TRBV9 and TRBJ2-7; 11 bases are a match to TRBD1. After removal of 4 bases from V and 3 bases from J, the junction contained 6 bases not matched to a gene. This CDR3 is 15 amino acids long. The germline CDR1 and CDR2 sequences are SGDLS and YYNGEE. The CDR3 nucleotides are TGTGCCAGCAGCCCCAGGACAGGGGGCGTCTACGAGCAGTACTTC. As protein: CASSPRTGGVYEQYF.

V is TRBV11-2 and J is TRBJ2-4; 16 bases are shared with TRBD2. CDR3 size: 19 residues. Trimming removed 5 bases from V and 3 bases from J; junction bases left unmatched: 10. The V gene's germline CDR1 is SGHAT and CDR2 FQNNGV. The CDR3 spells CASSTWGLAGGPVKNIQYF. Here the CDR3 DNA reads TGTGCCAGCAGCACGTGGGGACTAGCGGGAGGGCCGGTCAAAAACATTCAGTACTTC.

This clone was found a few times. The chain has TRBV29-1 and TRBJ2-5, with D unresolved. Germline values: CDR1 SQVTM, CDR2 ANQGSEA. This CDR3 has 15 amino acids. Trimming removed 4 bases from V and 1 base from J, with 16 bases in between. The CDR3 here is CSVVYERGPQETQYF. DNA of the CDR3: TGCAGCGTTGTATATGAGAGAGGCCCCCAAGAGACCCAGTACTTC.

The sample holds a few counts of this clone. The chain recombines TRBV11-2 with TRBJ2-1; no clear D gene. This CDR3 contains 12 residues. Germline V gene sequence: CDR1 SGHAT, CDR2 FQNNGV. V shed 5 bases and J shed 15 bases, with 17 bases lying between them. The CDR3 region is CASSPPRTSLFF. The CDR3 DNA reads as TGTGCCAGCAGCCCCCCGAGGACCTCGTTGTTCTTC.

The rearrangement joins TRBV7-2 to TRBJ2-1; D may match TRBD1 or TRBD2 (6 bases each). There are 13 residues in the CDR3. Germline values: CDR1 SGHTA, CDR2 FQGNSA. V was pared by 4 bases and J by 8 bases, with 12 bases between. In nucleotides, the CDR3 is TGTGCCAGCAGCTCCCACAGGGAGGATGAGCAGTTCTTC. It specifies CASSSHREDEQFF.

V usage is TRBV30 and J usage is TRBJ2-7; TRBD2 matches 11 bases. There are 17 residues in the CDR3. The V gene's germline CDR1 is GTSNPN and CDR2 SVGIG (reference sequence). V was pared by 0 bases and J by 4 bases, with 11 bases of the junction left unmatched. The CDR3 is CAWSVQLAGGRGYEQYF. CDR3 DNA sequence: TGTGCCTGGAGTGTACAATTAGCGGGGGGGCGAGGATACGAGCAGTACTTC.

This clone turned up a few times. The rearrangement links TRBV5-1 to TRBJ1-1; 8 nucleotides line up with TRBD1. Unmatched junction bases numbered 4, after V lost 6 bases and J lost 6 bases. CDR3 length equals 12 residues. Germline loops: CDR1 SGHRS, CDR2 YFSETQ. CDR3 bases: TGCGCCAGCACTTTGACAGGGGCTGAAGCTTTCTTT. Translated, it gives CASTLTGAEAFF. Filled out from reference TRBV5-1 and TRBJ1-1, the complete variable domain reads KAGVTQTPRYLIKTRGQQVTLSCSPISGHRSVSWYQQTPGQGLQFLFEYFSETQRNKGNFPGRFSGRQFSNSRSEMNVSTLELGDSALYLCASTLTGAEAFFGQGTRLTVV.

The genes are TRBV2 and TRBJ2-7; 8 bases are shared with TRBD2. This CDR3 comprises 14 residues. CDR1 is SNHLY, CDR2 FYNNEI, per germline. Unmatched junction bases numbered 4, after V lost 1 base and J lost 5 bases. Here the CDR3 reads CASSEDGRGDEQYF. CDR3 coding DNA: TGTGCCAGCAGTGAAGACGGGAGGGGCGACGAGCAGTACTTC.

This clone appeared a few times. The gene calls are TRBV7-9 and TRBJ1-1; 7 bases agree with TRBD1. CDR3 length: 15 residues. The J segment lost 4 bases and the V segment lost 0 bases, leaving 5 bases of the junction unmatched. Germline lookup yields CDR1 SEHNR and CDR2 FQNEAQ (reference sequence). Here the CDR3 DNA reads TGTGCCAGCAGCTTAGCGGACAGGTCGAGCACTGAAGCTTTCTTT. Its translation: CASSLADRSSTEAFF.